Presented here are 20 T cell receptor beta chains from one specimen sequenced in a study of T-cell memory formation after mild COVID-19. TCRdb fed the 5' RACE reads into MiXCR, producing one record per CDR3 protein. The sample yields under 450,000 distinct CDR3 sequences, about 25% seen once. The sequenced material came from PBMCs or a T cell subset sorted from them (not recorded which). The source of these receptors is an adult woman who had mild COVID-19 (a few samples of this study predate the infection). Cell type and time point are not known.

This clonotype was observed a handful of times. In DNA form, the CDR3 reads TGTGCCAGCAGTAGCACACCGGGACAGGGTGATCACGAGCAGTACTTC. It translates to CASSSTPGQGDHEQYF. The V call is TRBV12-3 or TRBV12-4, the J call TRBJ2-7; 9 bases map to TRBD1. V lost 5 bases and J lost 5; bases outside the gene matches: 13. This CDR3 is built from 16 residues.

This chain joins TRBV7-9 and TRBJ1-2; 8 nucleotides agree with TRBD1. V shed 4 bases and J 5 bases; nucleotides not matched to a gene: 6. The germline CDR1 and CDR2 sequences are SEHNR and FQNEAQ (reference sequence). This CDR3 has 14 residues. Written as DNA, the CDR3 is TGTGCCAGCAGCTCTCAGGACAGGGTATATGGCTACACCTTC. It translates to CASSSQDRVYGYTF.

The CDR3 sequence: CSARRAGDTQYF. The CDR3 region has the DNA TGCAGTGCTAGACGAGCGGGGGATACGCAGTATTTT. This chain connects TRBV20-1 to TRBJ2-3, with 7 bases that match TRBD2. Germline V gives CDR1 DFQATT, CDR2 SNEGSKA (reference sequence). Trimming cost V 2 bases and J 6 bases; bases outside gene matches: 2. The CDR3 length is 12 residues.

This clonotype was counted a single time. The CDR3 DNA follows: TGTGCCATCAGCGCCGACGGGTGGAACACTGAAGCTTTCTTT. The encoded protein is CAISADGWNTEAFF. V usage is TRBV10-3 and J usage is TRBJ1-1; no reliable D call. There are 14 residues in the CDR3. Trimming pared 6 bases from V and 1 base from J, leaving 12 bases between. CDR1 is ENHRY and CDR2 is SYGVKD in the germline V gene.

This clonotype has just a few counts. The chain employs TRBV7-3 and TRBJ2-7, with 7 bases identical to TRBD2. V lost 2 bases and J lost 0; bases outside the gene matches: 4. CDR1 and CDR2 (germline): SGHTA, FQGTGA. This CDR3 comprises 15 residues. As DNA, the CDR3 is TGTGCCAGCAGCTTAGATTCTAGCGGCTCCTACGAGCAGTACTTC. Amino acids: CASSLDSSGSYEQYF.

This clonotype was detected a few times. The junction departs from the called germline gene at one end, perhaps through a read error. The rearrangement joins TRBV7-7 to TRBJ2-5; D is ambiguous. Germline loops: CDR1 SSHAT, CDR2 FNYEAQ (reference sequence). The CDR3 is 13 residues long. This chain's CDR3 is CASSLYSTETQYF. The CDR3 DNA sequence: TGTGCTAGCAGCTTATATAGCACGGAGACCCAGTACTTC.

The chain is built from TRBV24-1 and TRBJ1-5, with 10 bases matching TRBD1. CDR3 length equals 12 residues. CDR1 is KGHDR and CDR2 is SFDVKD in the germline V gene. The J segment lost 11 bases and the V segment lost 5 bases, leaving 2 bases of the junction unmatched. The CDR3 DNA reads TGTGCCACCAGTGGACAGGGGGCAGCCCAGCATTTT. This sequence encodes CATSGQGAAQHF.

J is TRBJ1-4 and V is TRBV12-3 or TRBV12-4; D gene unclear. V was cut by 3 bases and J by 4 bases, with 12 bases left in between. The CDR3 runs to 15 residues. CDR3 bases: TGTGCCAGCAGTTTTTGGGCTGGGGATAATGAAAAACTGTTTTTT. It codes for CASSFWAGDNEKLFF.

This clonotype was counted a few times. The J gene is TRBJ2-6, the V gene TRBV10-3; D unclear. The germline V gene has CDR1 ENHRY and CDR2 SYGVKD. CDR3 length: 14 residues. V lost 3 bases and J 2 bases, leaving 5 bases between the germline ends. Here the CDR3 DNA reads TGTGCCATCAGTGATGGGCCTGGGGCCAACGTCCTGACTTTC. Translated, it gives CAISDGPGANVLTF.

The gene calls are TRBV13 and TRBJ2-1; 7 bases fit TRBD1. The CDR3 is made up of 12 amino acids. V was clipped by 8 bases and J by 12 bases; unmatched bases: 10. Germline CDR1 is PRHDT and CDR2 is FYEKMQ (reference sequence). CDR3 in DNA: TGTGCCAGCCGAAGACAGGGTTTGTGGCAGTTCTTC. This encodes CASRRQGLWQFF.

The sample holds one count of this clonotype. In DNA form, the CDR3 reads TGTGCCAGCAGTTACCCGCCGGCCAATGAGCAGTTCTTC. Translating it yields CASSYPPANEQFF. The chain combines TRBV6-6 with TRBJ2-1; D not resolved. The CDR3 spans 13 residues. Germline V lookup: CDR1 MNHNY, CDR2 SVGAGI (reference sequence). The germline V and J ends were trimmed by 2 bases and 6 bases, with 8 bases remaining between them.

This clonotype was observed a handful of times. The chain has TRBV5-1 and TRBJ1-1, with 10 bases fitting TRBD1. V dropped 1 base and J dropped 8; count of bases not matched to a gene: 2. Germline CDR1 SGHRS, CDR2 YFSETQ. The length of the CDR3 is 13 residues. The CDR3 coding sequence is TGCGCCAGCAGCTTGAGGGGACAGGGGGAAGCTTTCTTT. Translation gives CASSLRGQGEAFF.

The chain has TRBV18 and TRBJ1-1; weak D call: TRBD1 (5 bases). CDR3 length: 14 residues. The V end lost 6 bases, the J end lost 1 base, and 12 bases lay between the germline ends. CDR1 is KGHSH, CDR2 LQKENI, per germline. The CDR3 coding sequence is TGTGCCAGCTCCCGACAGTCTACGAACACTGAAGCTTTCTTT. As protein: CASSRQSTNTEAFF.

This clonotype has a single count. CDR3: CASSPQGAANEQFF. The CDR3 DNA reads TGTGCCAGCTCACCACAGGGGGCAGCCAATGAGCAGTTCTTC. The V gene is TRBV18, the J gene TRBJ2-1; 7 nucleotides match TRBD1. The CDR3 runs 14 residues. J lost 6 bases, V lost 1 base, and 3 bases had no gene match. In germline, CDR1 is KGHSH, CDR2 LQKENI.

V is TRBV12-3 or TRBV12-4 and J is TRBJ2-1; D not certain. This CDR3 has 16 residues. The V gene lost 3 bases and the J gene lost 0 bases, with 12 bases spanning the gap. As DNA, the CDR3 is TGTGCCAGCAGTTTCCCCGGACGGTACTCCTACAATGAGCAGTTCTTC. Encoded protein: CASSFPGRYSYNEQFF.

This clonotype has ten or more counts. The chain combines TRBV7-2 with TRBJ2-3; a weak D match, TRBD2 (7 bases). This CDR3 spans 17 amino acids. Germline values: CDR1 SGHTA, CDR2 FQGNSA. With 4 bases removed from V and 4 bases from J, the gap between germline ends came to 21 bases. The CDR3 DNA sequence: TGTGCCAGCAGCTACCGTAGGGGGGGAGGGCCGTCAGATACGCAGTATTTT. The encoded protein is CASSYRRGGGPSDTQYF.

The CDR3 sequence is CASSILLDTGELFF. For the CDR3, the DNA is TGTGCCAGTAGTATCCTCCTGGACACCGGGGAGCTGTTTTTT. V usage is TRBV19 and J usage is TRBJ2-2; D is uncertain. V was trimmed by 3 bases and J by 3 bases, leaving 8 bases between them. CDR1 and CDR2 (germline): LNHDA, SQIVND (reference sequence). The CDR3 is 14 residues long. Full variable domain (rest looked up from reference TRBV19 and TRBJ2-2): DGGITQSPKYLFRKEGQNVTLSCEQNLNHDAMYWYRQDPGQGLRLIYYSQIVNDFQKGDIAEGYSVSREKKESFPLTVTSAQKNPTAFYLCASSILLDTGELFFGEGSRLTVL.

The chain has TRBV7-9 and TRBJ1-5, with unresolved D. The V end was cut by 4 bases, the J end by 6 bases, with 22 bases between. The CDR3 consists of 17 residues. The germline CDR1 and CDR2 sequences are SEHNR and FQNEAQ (reference sequence). The CDR3 protein is CASSSNPLASGVQPQHF. CDR3 coding DNA: TGTGCCAGCAGCTCCAACCCACTAGCGTCGGGCGTTCAGCCCCAGCATTTT. The full variable domain, its missing parts supplied by reference TRBV7-9 and TRBJ1-5, is DTGVSQNPRHKITKRGQNVTFRCDPISEHNRLYWYRQTLGQGPEFLTYFQNEAQLEKSRLLSDRFSAERPKGSFSTLEIQRTEQGDSAMYLCASSSNPLASGVQPQHFGDGTRLSIL.

The chain links TRBV10-3 to TRBJ2-2; D remains unclear. Germline loops: CDR1 ENHRY, CDR2 SYGVKD. Trimming removed 7 bases from V and 1 base from J, with 7 bases in between. The length of the CDR3 is 13 residues. The CDR3 reads CAITHQNTGELFF. The DNA for the CDR3 is TGTGCCATCACACACCAGAACACCGGGGAGCTGTTTTTT.

This clonotype was counted only a few times. CDR3 nucleotides: TGTGCCAGCAGCCGGGACAGGGAAGTTGGGGAGCTGTTTTTT. It specifies CASSRDREVGELFF. The chain employs TRBV6-4 and TRBJ2-2, with TRBD1 matching 9 bases. The CDR3 runs 14 residues. Germline CDR1 is MRHNA and CDR2 is SNTAGT. V shed 6 bases, J shed 8 bases, and the junction held 7 bases outside the gene matches.